Below, one T cell receptor (beta chain) is given with its context. Its binding antigen is unknown. It has no much larger one-base neighbor in the sample; base qualities were not kept. V is cut by 4 bases and J by 2 bases, and the space between the germline ends is 8 bases. The CDR3 measures 13 amino acids from cysteine to phenylalanine. Here the CDR3 DNA is all that survives: 39 bases in frame from base 1. Sequences SQVTM (CDR1) and ANQGSEA (CDR2) are obtained from the germline V gene. The time point tag for this specimen amounts to: week 35, safety follow-up. Each vaccine dose, consisting of 300 ug of a 20-mer mutant IDH1 peptide in Montanide, was administered subcutaneously with topical imiquimod. Patients were given eight vaccinations, in weeks 1, 3, 5, 7, 11, 15, 19 and 23, which matched visits V03 through V10. The donors had newly diagnosed IDH1-mutant astrocytomas of WHO grade 3 or 4 that showed loss of nuclear ATRX. The samples were drawn from NOA16, a multicentre, single-arm, open-label phase I trial in Germany that tested a mutant IDH1 peptide vaccine in humans for the first time. Genomic DNA for TCRB sequencing was extracted from EDTA blood using the DNeasy Blood and Tissue Kit.

The library was obtained by the immunoSEQ multiplex PCR assay. Following the manufacturer's protocol, the hsTCRB Kit was used to amplify rearranged TCR beta chain sequences. TCRB libraries were sequenced on an Illumina MiSeq. On the study's bioinformatics: The kit vendor's proprietary platform handled demultiplexing, trimming and gene mapping. TCRdb's version of the immuneACCESS table is confined to in-frame rearrangements and falls short of the full clone set. An unresolved V gene accounts for under half of the shortfall where checked; the remainder is of unknown origin. Clonal size and the V and J genes are those of that table, whereas D and trimming came from the DNA. This sample gives tens of thousands of clones in total; 65% to 90% of them show up just once. About 4.5% of the sample rests with the top ten. This sample was taken from a study of a mutant IDH1 vaccine in newly diagnosed glioma (dated by TCRdb to about 2021). In terms of the full investigation: Vaccination started 4-6 weeks after radiotherapy alone, or was given together with temozolomide cycles in the groups whose treatment included chemotherapy. Of the approximately 33 treated patients, 62.5% were male and about 40% were female, and a mean age of roughly 40 years was recorded. Prior to enrollment, standard therapy consisting of radiotherapy alone, temozolomide alone, or radiochemotherapy with temozolomide had been administered to patients, with the combination being received by most patients. Visit V12 was the week-35 safety follow-up and visit V13 was the week-47 end of study. Peripheral blood was drawn at six visits: V03 (baseline), V05, V07, V10, V12 and V13. Longitudinal TCRB deep sequencing was done for fewer than 30 treated patients, wherever samples were available for exploratory analyses. The paper's findings and limits, for the study overall: Immune responses induced by the vaccine were seen in 90% to 95% of patients across multiple MHC alleles. Changes in the top peripheral T cell clonotypes picked up by TCRB sequencing did not appear to be linked to pseudoprogression. It was noted by the authors that analyses of patient blood samples could not be reproduced owing to sample limitations. PBMC samples for TCRB deep sequencing were selected based on availability.

The rearranged segments are TRBV29-1 and TRBJ2-2, with an unclear D gene assignment. The origin of this receptor is a woman aged 40 to 50 with glioma. Some clones in this sample may be carry-over from other donors' samples. Sequencing was performed on PBMCs, taken from a glioma patient whose treatment included an IDH1 peptide vaccine. This receptor has the CDR3 CSVGEENTGELFF. The nucleotide sequence reads as follows: TGCAGCGTTGGTGAGGAAAACACCGGGGAGCTGTTTTTT.